The 12 T cell receptor beta chains below all came from one sample that was sequenced in a study of blood T cell repertoires in COVID-19. Using immunoSEQ multiplex PCR, the repertoire was profiled, and TCRdb retains in-frame clones only, with some absent. This table holds tens of thousands of clones, about 85% found once. Sequenced material: peripheral blood. These receptors were collected from a woman of 80 years or more with active COVID-19.

The CDR3 bases are TGTGCCAGCAGCCCTAGCGGGGGGGCATCGAATACGCAGTATTTT. This gives the protein CASSPSGGASNTQYF. The chain is built from TRBV5-6 and TRBJ2-3, with 12 bases fitting TRBD2. Germline values: CDR1 SGHDT, CDR2 YYEEEE. The CDR3 runs to 15 residues. Trimming took 4 bases from V and 7 from J; bases not matched to a gene: 7.

The genes are TRBV18 and TRBJ1-2, with TRBD1 identical over 10 bases. The CDR3 extends over 14 amino acids. The V and J ends lost 3 bases and 3 bases, in that order; junction bases with no gene match: 1. Germline V CDR1 and CDR2: KGHSH, LQKENI. Written as DNA, the CDR3 is TGTGCCAGCTCACCGGGACAGGGGTACTATGGCTACACCTTC. Its protein is CASSPGQGYYGYTF. Using reference TRBV18 and TRBJ1-2 for the parts outside the CDR3, the full variable domain is NAGVMQNPRHLVRRRGQEARLRCSPMKGHSHVYWYRQLPEEGLKFMVYLQKENIIDESGMPKERFSAEFPKEGPSILRIQQVVRGDSAAYFCASSPGQGYYGYTFGSGTRLTVV.

The V and J genes are TRBV27 and TRBJ2-2; tentative D call: TRBD1 (5 bases). Germline CDR1 and CDR2: MNHEY and SMNVEV (reference sequence). V dropped 2 bases and J dropped 4 bases, with 11 bases sitting between them. This CDR3 has 15 amino acids. The CDR3 bases are TGTGCCAGCAGTTTAAGCAGGGTAGGCACCGGGGAGCTGTTTTTT. Its translation: CASSLSRVGTGELFF.

The chain joins TRBV3-1 (or the pseudogene TRBV3-2) to TRBJ2-1; 10 nucleotides agree with TRBD2. CDR1 LGHDT and CDR2 YNNKEL come from the germline V gene (reference sequence). This CDR3 is built from 16 residues. The trim removed 0 bases at V and 5 bases at J, leaving 4 bases unmatched. As DNA, the CDR3 is TGTGCCAGCAGCCAAGAAGGGCTAGCGGGGGACAATGAGCAGTTCTTC. Translated: CASSQEGLAGDNEQFF.

This chain links TRBV29-1 with TRBJ2-7, with TRBD2 as a possible D gene (7 bases). With 0 bases removed from V and 4 bases from J, the gap between germline ends came to 16 bases. CDR3 length: 15 residues. Germline V lookup: CDR1 SQVTM, CDR2 ANQGSEA. CDR3 in DNA: TGCAGCGTTGAAGAGGGGTCGGGGGGCAAGTACGAGCAGTACTTC. This encodes CSVEEGSGGKYEQYF.

The chain joins TRBV7-2 to TRBJ2-7; TRBD2 agrees at 12 bases. This CDR3 region has 15 residues. Germline V gives CDR1 SGHTA, CDR2 FQGNSA. Trimming removed 5 bases from V and 3 bases from J; junction bases left unmatched: 5. The CDR3 DNA reads as TGTGCCAGCAGCCCTAGGACTAGCGGGGACTACGAGCAGTACTTC. It translates to CASSPRTSGDYEQYF.

This clone occurred a few times. V is TRBV7-8 and J is TRBJ2-7; TRBD1 is a possible D gene (6 bases). This CDR3 is 14 amino acids long. Per the germline V gene, CDR1 is SGHVS and CDR2 is FQNEAQ. Trimming left V 5 bases short and J 0 bases short, with 11 bases between. The CDR3: CASSIGTSSYEQYF. CDR3 nucleotide sequence: TGTGCCAGCAGCATCGGGACAAGCTCCTACGAGCAGTACTTC. The full variable domain, rest sourced from reference TRBV7-8 and TRBJ2-7, is GAGVSQSPRYKVAKRGQDVALRCDPISGHVSLFWYQQALGQGPEFLTYFQNEAQLDKSGLPSDRFFAERPEGSVSTLKIQRTQQEDSAVYLCASSIGTSSYEQYFGPGTRLTVT.

This clone appeared once. CDR3 residues: CASSLLGRGYGELFF. DNA of the CDR3: TGTGCCAGCAGCTTGCTGGGCAGGGGGTACGGGGAGCTGTTTTTT. J is TRBJ2-2 and V is TRBV5-6, with TRBD1 matching 7 bases. J gave up 7 bases and V 1 base, and 7 bases lay outside the gene matches. The germline V gene has CDR1 SGHDT and CDR2 YYEEEE. The CDR3 has 15 residues.

The chain recombines TRBV7-8 with TRBJ2-2; 12 nucleotides align to TRBD2. Germline lookup yields CDR1 SGHVS and CDR2 FQNEAQ. After removal of 5 bases from V and 6 bases from J, the junction contained 1 base not matched to a gene. The length of the CDR3 is 14 residues. This chain's CDR3 is CASSPSGGAGELFF. The CDR3 DNA is TGTGCCAGCAGCCCTAGCGGGGGGGCCGGGGAGCTGTTTTTT.

The chain combines TRBV4-1 with TRBJ1-3; a possible D gene is TRBD1 (6 bases). Trimming took off 2 bases at V and 0 bases at J, with 11 bases between the two ends. The CDR3 sequence is 16 residues long. Germline V lookup: CDR1 MGHRA, CDR2 YSYEKL. In nucleotides, the CDR3 is TGCGCCAGCAGCCAACCGGGACACCACTCTGGAAACACCATATATTTT. This translates into CASSQPGHHSGNTIYF.

The chain has TRBV28 and TRBJ1-5, with D tentatively TRBD1 (6 bases). The germline CDR1 and CDR2 sequences are MDHEN and SYDVKM. V lost 3 bases, J lost 4 bases, and 10 bases lay in between. This CDR3 spans 14 amino acids. CDR3 DNA sequence: TGTGCCAGCAGTTTGGACAGCCATAATCAGCCCCAGCATTTT. It yields the protein CASSLDSHNQPQHF.

The V gene is TRBV6-2 or TRBV6-3, the J gene TRBJ2-1; 7 bases agree with TRBD1. This CDR3 is 16 amino acids long. The ends lost 5 bases at V and 3 bases at J; junction bases unmatched: 10. Germline V lookup: CDR1 MNHEY, CDR2 SVGEGT. CDR3 in DNA: TGTGCCAGCAGTACTAGGACAGGAAGCTTCTACAATGAGCAGTTCTTC. It encodes CASSTRTGSFYNEQFF.